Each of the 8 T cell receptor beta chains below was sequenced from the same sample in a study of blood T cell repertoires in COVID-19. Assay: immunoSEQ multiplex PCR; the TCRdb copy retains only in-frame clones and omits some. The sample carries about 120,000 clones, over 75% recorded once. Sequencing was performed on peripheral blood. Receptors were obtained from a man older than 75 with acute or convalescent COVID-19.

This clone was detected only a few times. The CDR3 protein is CAISSDRGDEKLFF. The CDR3 region has the DNA TGTGCCATCAGTTCGGACAGGGGGGACGAAAAACTGTTTTTT. The chain recombines TRBV10-3 with TRBJ1-4; 10 positions match TRBD1. The CDR3 length is 14 residues. V shed 5 bases, J shed 8 bases, and the junction held 5 bases outside the gene matches. CDR1 and CDR2 (germline): ENHRY, SYGVKD.

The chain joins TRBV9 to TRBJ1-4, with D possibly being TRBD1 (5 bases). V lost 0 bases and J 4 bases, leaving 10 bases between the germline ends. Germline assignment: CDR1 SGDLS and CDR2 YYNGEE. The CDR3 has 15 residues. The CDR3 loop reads CASSVGGVGNEKLFF. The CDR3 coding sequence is TGTGCCAGCAGCGTAGGGGGGGTTGGTAATGAAAAACTGTTTTTT.

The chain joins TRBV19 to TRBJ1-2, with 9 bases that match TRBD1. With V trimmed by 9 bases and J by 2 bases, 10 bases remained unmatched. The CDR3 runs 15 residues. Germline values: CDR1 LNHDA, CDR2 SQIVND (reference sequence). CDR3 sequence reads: CASRQGGLSNYGYTF. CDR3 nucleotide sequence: TGTGCCAGCCGACAGGGGGGGCTGTCGAACTATGGCTACACCTTC.

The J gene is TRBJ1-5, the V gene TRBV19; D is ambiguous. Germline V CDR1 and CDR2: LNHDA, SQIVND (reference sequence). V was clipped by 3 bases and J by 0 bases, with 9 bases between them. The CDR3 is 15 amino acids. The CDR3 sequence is CASSMSAYSNQPQHF. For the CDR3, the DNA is TGTGCCAGTAGTATGTCTGCGTATAGCAATCAGCCCCAGCATTTT.

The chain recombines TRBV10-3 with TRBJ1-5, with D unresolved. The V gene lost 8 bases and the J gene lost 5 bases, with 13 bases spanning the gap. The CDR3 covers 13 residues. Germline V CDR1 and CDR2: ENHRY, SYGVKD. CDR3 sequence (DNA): TGTGCCATCGCGAGAGGGTCGGATCAGCCCCAGCATTTT. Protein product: CAIARGSDQPQHF.

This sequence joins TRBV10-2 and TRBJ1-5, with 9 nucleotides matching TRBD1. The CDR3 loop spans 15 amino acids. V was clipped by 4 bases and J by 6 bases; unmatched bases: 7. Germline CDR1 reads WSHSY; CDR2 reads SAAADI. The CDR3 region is CASSGTGVDSQPQHF. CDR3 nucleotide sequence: TGCGCCAGCAGTGGGACAGGGGTTGATAGTCAGCCCCAGCATTTT.

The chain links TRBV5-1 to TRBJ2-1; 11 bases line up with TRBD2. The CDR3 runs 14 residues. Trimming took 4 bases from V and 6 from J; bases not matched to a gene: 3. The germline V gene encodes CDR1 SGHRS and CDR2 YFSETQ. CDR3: CASSRGTSGNEQFF. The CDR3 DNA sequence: TGCGCCAGCAGCAGAGGGACTAGCGGCAATGAGCAGTTCTTC.

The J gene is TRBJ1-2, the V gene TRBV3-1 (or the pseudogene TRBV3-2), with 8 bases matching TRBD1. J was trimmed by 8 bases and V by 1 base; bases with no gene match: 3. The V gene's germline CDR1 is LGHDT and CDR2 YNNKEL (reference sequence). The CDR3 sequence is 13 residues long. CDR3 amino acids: CASSQGQGRGYTF. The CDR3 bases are TGTGCCAGCAGCCAAGGACAGGGGCGAGGCTACACCTTC.